These T cell receptor beta chains were read from a single sample in a study of blood T cell repertoires in COVID-19. TCRdb's table, derived via immunoSEQ multiplex PCR, lists solely in-frame clones and lacks some. Of about 55,000 clones in the sample, roughly 90% were seen once. Sequencing input: peripheral blood. Every receptor here comes from a human donor with active COVID-19. The donor label of this sample is uncertain. CDR3s include the opening cysteine and the closing phenylalanine or tryptophan. A D gene is named only where the DNA matches it firmly. Size is stated for part of the rows, as once, few or many counts, or as a class when the clone is expanded.

>TRBJ2-1|few|-|TRBV11-2
TGTGCCAGCAGCGAGGGAAGGGCGGGTCGGACAGCCAACAATGAGCAGTTCTTC
CASSEGRAGRTANNEQFF
>TRBJ2-3|-|-|TRBV12-3/TRBV12-4
TGTGCCAGCAGTACCAGGGGCACAGATACGCAGTATTTT
CASSTRGTDTQYF
>TRBJ1-1|-|-|TRBV5-1
TGCGCCAGCAGCAAGATCCTCAGGGGTAGTGCTGAAGCTTTCTTT
CASSKILRGSAEAFF
>TRBJ2-1|-|TRBD2|TRBV7-9
TGTGCCAGCAGCTTAAAGCGGGAGGCCTACAATGAGCAGTTCTTC
CASSLKREAYNEQFF
>TRBJ2-5|-|-|TRBV3-1/TRBV3-2
TGTGCCAGCAGCCAAGGCAGGGGAGAGACCCAGTACTTC
CASSQGRGETQYF
>TRBJ2-7|-|TRBD1|TRBV18
TGTGCCAGCTCGATTGACCGGGACAGGTCCTACGAGCAGTACTTC
CASSIDRDRSYEQYF
>TRBJ2-1|-|TRBD2|TRBV3-1/TRBV3-2
TGTGCCAGCAGCCAAGGGTGGGAGGGCCACAATGAGCAGTTCTTC
CASSQGWEGHNEQFF
>TRBJ2-7|-|-|TRBV5-6
TGTGCCAGCAGCTCCCAAGGAGACGAGCAGTACTTC
CASSSQGDEQYF
>TRBJ2-2|-|TRBD1|TRBV9
TGTGCCAGCAGTCTCGGGACAGGGGGCATGAGCACCGGGGAGCTGTTTTTT
CASSLGTGGMSTGELFF
>TRBJ2-1|-|TRBD1|TRBV18
TGTGCCAGCTCCCCCGGGACAGGGGGGATCGGGTGGCAGTTCTTC
CASSPGTGGIGWQFF
>TRBJ2-7|-|-|TRBV7-6
TGTGCCAGCAGCTCTCCCCTCGGGCAGGGCACCTACGAGCAGTACTTC
CASSSPLGQGTYEQYF
>TRBJ2-1|-|-|TRBV11-1
TGTGCCAGCAGCTTAGGGCAGGCCTACAATGAGCAGTTCTTC
CASSLGQAYNEQFF
>TRBJ1-4|-|-|TRBV19
TGTGCCAGTAGTGCGCCGGGACACAATGAAAAACTGTTTTTT
CASSAPGHNEKLFF
>TRBJ1-1|-|-|TRBV7-9
TGTGCCAGCAGCCCCGCCGGGTACACTGAAGCTTTCTTT
CASSPAGYTEAFF
>TRBJ2-3|-|TRBD2|TRBV6-4
TGTGCCAGTGGGACTAGCGGCACAGATACGCAGTATTTT
CASGTSGTDTQYF
>TRBJ2-5|-|-|TRBV24-1
TGTGCCACCAGTGACGCCCGGGAGACCCAGTACTTC
CATSDARETQYF
>TRBJ1-2|once|-|TRBV11-3
TGTGCCAGCAGCCCCGCCAGGCGCTCTAACTATGGCTACACCTTC
CASSPARRSNYGYTF
>TRBJ1-1|-|-|TRBV6-5
TGTGCCACCACGAGGAAGGAAAACACTGAAGCTTTCTTT
CATTRKENTEAFF
>TRBJ2-7|once|-|TRBV9
TGTGCCAGCAGCTCCGGGGGAAGGGGACCTCCCTACGAGCAGTACTTC
CASSSGGRGPPYEQYF
>TRBJ2-7|-|TRBD1|TRBV7-9
TGTGCCACCCAAATCGAGGGGGCAATTTACTACGAGCAGTACTTC
CATQIEGAIYYEQYF
>TRBJ2-1|-|TRBD1|TRBV2
TGTGCCAGCAGGGGAGGACAGGGCAATGAGCAGTTCTTC
CASRGGQGNEQFF
>TRBJ1-4|-|TRBD1|TRBV7-9
TGTGCCAGCAGCAGGACAGGGGGTGAAAAACTGTTTTTT
CASSRTGGEKLFF
>TRBJ1-5|few|-|TRBV15
TGTGCCACCAGCAGAGACAGGGGCTACCAGCATTTT
CATSRDRGYQHF
>TRBJ2-1|-|TRBD2|TRBV4-1
TGCGCCAGCAGCCCCTACGGGGGGACCTCCTACAATGAGCAGTTCTTC
CASSPYGGTSYNEQFF
>TRBJ1-1|-|-|TRBV5-1
TGCGCCAGCAGCTCGGGAACCACTGAAGCTTTCTTT
CASSSGTTEAFF
>TRBJ2-1|-|-|TRBV5-8
TGTGCCAGCAGCCCGGACGGGAGCTCCTACAATGAGCAGTTCTTC
CASSPDGSSYNEQFF
>TRBJ1-4|-|-|TRBV21-1
TGTGCCAGCAGCAAGCGGGGATCAACTAATGAAAAACTGTTTTTT
CASSKRGSTNEKLFF
>TRBJ2-7|-|TRBD2|TRBV28
TGTGCCAGCACCCTCGGGACGGGAGGCTACGAGCAGTACTTC
CASTLGTGGYEQYF
>TRBJ2-7|-|TRBD1|TRBV11-2
TGTGCCAGCAGCATGGACAGGGCCTACGAGCAGTACTTC
CASSMDRAYEQYF
>TRBJ1-2|once|-|TRBV12-3/TRBV12-4
TGTGCCAGCAGTATGGGACTCTTTTATGGCTACACCTTC
CASSMGLFYGYTF
>TRBJ1-4|-|TRBD1|TRBV9
TGTGCCAGCAGCGCGGGACAGGGGGTTGAAAAACTGTTTTTT
CASSAGQGVEKLFF
>TRBJ2-7|-|TRBD1|TRBV6-5
TGTGCCACCGTGTCGGGGACAGAGTACGAGCAGTACTTC
CATVSGTEYEQYF
>TRBJ1-2|-|-|TRBV6-5
TGTGCCACCGCGGACACCGCCGATGGCTACACCTTC
CATADTADGYTF
>TRBJ2-7|-|TRBD2|TRBV7-9
TGTGCCAGCAGCTCCTTAGCGGGAGCAGGCGACGAGCAGTACTTC
CASSSLAGAGDEQYF
>TRBJ2-3|once|-|TRBV24-1
TGTGCCACCTCCCCTGCTAGGGGGAGTACAGATACGCAGTATTTT
CATSPARGSTDTQYF
>TRBJ2-1|-|-|TRBV6-2/TRBV6-3
TGTGCCAGCAGTTACTCTACTAGACAAGGGAGCTACAATGAGCAGTTCTTC
CASSYSTRQGSYNEQFF
>TRBJ2-1|-|-|TRBV5-1
TGCGCCAGCAGCTTTTCCGAGGCGCGTCTCGGTGAGCAGTTCTTC
CASSFSEARLGEQFF
>TRBJ2-5|-|-|TRBV5-1
TGCGCCAGCACCTTGCGAGGGCGAGAGACCCAGTACTTC
CASTLRGRETQYF
>TRBJ2-7|-|-|TRBV6-4
TGTGCCAGCAGGGCACAAACCTACGAGCAGTACTTC
CASRAQTYEQYF
>TRBJ2-3|-|TRBD1|TRBV7-9
TGTGCCAGCAGCCGGACAGGGGGCAAGGGAGATACGCAGTATTTT
CASSRTGGKGDTQYF
>TRBJ1-1|-|-|TRBV18
TGTGCCAGCTCCCCCGACATTAACACTGAAGCTTTCTTT
CASSPDINTEAFF
>TRBJ2-7|once|TRBD1|TRBV5-6
TGTGCCAGCAGCCCTGGGGGGACAGGGAGCTCCTACGAGCAGTACTTC
CASSPGGTGSSYEQYF
>TRBJ1-2|-|TRBD1|TRBV14
TGTGCCAGCAGCTGGGGACAGGGCGGGTATGGCTACACCTTC
CASSWGQGGYGYTF
>TRBJ2-7|-|-|TRBV4-2
TGTGCCAGCAGCCAAGACCCCGGCGGCTACGAGCAGTACTTC
CASSQDPGGYEQYF
>TRBJ2-3|-|TRBD2|TRBV3-1/TRBV3-2
TGTGCCAGCAGCCAGGGCGGGGGTGTCACAGATACGCAGTATTTT
CASSQGGGVTDTQYF
>TRBJ2-6|-|-|TRBV6-6
TGTGCCAGCAGTCTAATAACTGACTTCTCTGGGGCCAACGTCCTGACTTTC
CASSLITDFSGANVLTF
>TRBJ2-7|-|TRBD1|TRBV28
TGTGCCAGCAGTTCTCGGGACAGGGGGCGTGAGCAGTACTTC
CASSSRDRGREQYF
>TRBJ2-7|-|-|TRBV28
TGTGCCAGCAGCCCCCCCGGGGACGAGCAGTACTTC
CASSPPGDEQYF
>TRBJ2-3|-|-|TRBV27
TGTGCCAGCAGTCCTAACCCCGGGTTTAGCACAGATACGCAGTATTTT
CASSPNPGFSTDTQYF